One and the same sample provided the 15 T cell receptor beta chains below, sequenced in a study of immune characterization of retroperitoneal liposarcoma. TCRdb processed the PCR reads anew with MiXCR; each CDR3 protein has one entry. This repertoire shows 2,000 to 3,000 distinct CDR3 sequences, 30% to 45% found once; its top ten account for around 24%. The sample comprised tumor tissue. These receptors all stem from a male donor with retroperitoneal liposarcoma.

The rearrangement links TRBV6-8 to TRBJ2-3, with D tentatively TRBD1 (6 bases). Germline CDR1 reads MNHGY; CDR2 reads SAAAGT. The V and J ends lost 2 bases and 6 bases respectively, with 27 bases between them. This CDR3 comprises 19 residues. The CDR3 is CASSYGTQDRPFFPDTQYF. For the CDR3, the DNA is TGTGCCAGCAGTTACGGAACTCAGGACAGACCCTTCTTCCCGGATACGCAGTATTTT.

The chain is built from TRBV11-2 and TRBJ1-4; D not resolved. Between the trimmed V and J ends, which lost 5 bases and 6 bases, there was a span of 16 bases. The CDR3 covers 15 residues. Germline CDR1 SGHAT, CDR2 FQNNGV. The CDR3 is CASSPVEAADEKLFF. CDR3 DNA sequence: TGTGCCAGCAGCCCCGTGGAGGCCGCCGATGAAAAACTGTTTTTT.

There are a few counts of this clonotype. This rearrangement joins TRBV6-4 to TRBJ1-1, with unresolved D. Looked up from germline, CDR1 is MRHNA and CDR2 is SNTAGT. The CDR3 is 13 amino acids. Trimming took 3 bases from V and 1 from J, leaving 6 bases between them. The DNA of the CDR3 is TGTGCCAGCAGTGAAGCCCAGAACACTGAAGCTTTCTTT. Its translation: CASSEAQNTEAFF.

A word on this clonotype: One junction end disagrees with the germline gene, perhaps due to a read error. This chain's CDR3 is CASSSRSSGSNEQYF. In DNA, the CDR3 is TGTGCCAGCAGCTCTAGGTCTAGCGGGAGCAATGAGCAGTACTTT. This chain connects TRBV7-2 to TRBJ2-3; TRBD2 matches at 10 bases. Germline V CDR1 and CDR2: SGHTA, FQGNSA. This CDR3 spans 15 amino acids.

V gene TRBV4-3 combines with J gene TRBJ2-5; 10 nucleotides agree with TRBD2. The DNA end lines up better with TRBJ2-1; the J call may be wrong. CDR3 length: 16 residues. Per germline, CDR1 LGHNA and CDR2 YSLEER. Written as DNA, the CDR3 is TGCGCCAGCAGCCAAGATCTTAGGCTAGCGGGAGCCGGGCAGTTCTTC. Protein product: CASSQDLRLAGAGQFF.

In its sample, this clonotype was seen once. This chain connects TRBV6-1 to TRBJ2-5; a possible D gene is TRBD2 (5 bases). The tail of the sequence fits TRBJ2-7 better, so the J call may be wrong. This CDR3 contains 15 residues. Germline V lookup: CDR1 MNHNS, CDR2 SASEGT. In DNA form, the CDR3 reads TGTGCCAGCAGTGAAGCCGACGACGGGAACTACGAGCAGTACTTC. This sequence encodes CASSEADDGNYEQYF.

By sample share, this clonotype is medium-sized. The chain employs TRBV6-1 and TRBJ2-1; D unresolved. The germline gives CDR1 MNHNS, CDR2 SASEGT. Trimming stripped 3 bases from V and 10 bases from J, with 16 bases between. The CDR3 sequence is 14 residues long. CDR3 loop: CASSDQPIGYEQFF. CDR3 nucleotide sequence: TGTGCCAGCAGTGACCAGCCGATTGGTTACGAGCAGTTCTTC.

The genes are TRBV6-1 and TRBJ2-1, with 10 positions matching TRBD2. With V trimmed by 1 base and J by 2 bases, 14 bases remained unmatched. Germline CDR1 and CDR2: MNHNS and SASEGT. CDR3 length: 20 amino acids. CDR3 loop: CASSEVQSPSGGRTYNEQFF. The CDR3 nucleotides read TGTGCCAGCAGTGAAGTTCAAAGCCCTAGCGGGGGACGTACCTACAATGAGCAGTTCTTC.

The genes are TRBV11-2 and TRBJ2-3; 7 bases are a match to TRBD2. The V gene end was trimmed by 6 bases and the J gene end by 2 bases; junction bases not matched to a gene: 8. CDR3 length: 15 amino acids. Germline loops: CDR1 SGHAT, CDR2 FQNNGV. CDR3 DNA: TGTGCCAGCAGAAACGCGGGAGCTTACACAGATACGCAGTATTTT. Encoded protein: CASRNAGAYTDTQYF.

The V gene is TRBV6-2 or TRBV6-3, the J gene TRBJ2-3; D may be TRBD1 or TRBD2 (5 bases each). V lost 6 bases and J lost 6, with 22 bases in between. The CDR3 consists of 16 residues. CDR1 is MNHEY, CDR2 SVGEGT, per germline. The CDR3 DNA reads TGTGCCAGCAGCCGAGGGGCGGGTGCCTCCCCGGATACGCAGTATTTT. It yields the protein CASSRGAGASPDTQYF.

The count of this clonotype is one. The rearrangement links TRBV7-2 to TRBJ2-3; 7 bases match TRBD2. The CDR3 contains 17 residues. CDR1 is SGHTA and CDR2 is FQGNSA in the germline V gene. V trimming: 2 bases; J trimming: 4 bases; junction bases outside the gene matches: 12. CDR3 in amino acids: CASSLWASGAGPDTQYF. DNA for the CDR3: TGTGCCAGCAGCTTATGGGCTAGCGGAGCGGGCCCAGATACGCAGTATTTT. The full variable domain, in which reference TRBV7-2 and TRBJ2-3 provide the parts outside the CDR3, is GAGVSQSPSNKVTEKGKDVELRCDPISGHTALYWYRQSLGQGLEFLIYFQGNSAPDKSGLPSDRFSAERTGGSVSTLTIQRTQQEDSAVYLCASSLWASGAGPDTQYFGPGTRLTVL.

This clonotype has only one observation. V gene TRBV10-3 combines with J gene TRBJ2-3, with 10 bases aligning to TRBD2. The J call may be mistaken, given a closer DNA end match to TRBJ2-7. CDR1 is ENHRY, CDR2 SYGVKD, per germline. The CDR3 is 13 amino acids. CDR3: CATGLAEYNEQYF. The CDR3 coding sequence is TGTGCCACCGGACTAGCGGAGTACAATGAGCAGTACTTC.

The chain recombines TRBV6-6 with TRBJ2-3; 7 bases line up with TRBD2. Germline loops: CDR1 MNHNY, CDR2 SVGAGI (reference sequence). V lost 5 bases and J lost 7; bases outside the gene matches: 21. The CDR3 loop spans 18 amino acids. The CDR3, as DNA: TGTGCCAGCAGTACGGGCGGGGGTGGAGCGGGGTTGCCCAATACGCAGTATTTT. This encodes CASSTGGGGAGLPNTQYF.

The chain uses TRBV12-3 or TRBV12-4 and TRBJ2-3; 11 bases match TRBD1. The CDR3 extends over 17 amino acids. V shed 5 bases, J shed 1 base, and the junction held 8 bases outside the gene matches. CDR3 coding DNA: TGTGCCAGCAGTCTAGGACAGGGGGCAGGTGGCACAGATACGCAGTATTTT. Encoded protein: CASSLGQGAGGTDTQYF.

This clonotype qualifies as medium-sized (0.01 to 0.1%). Written as DNA, the CDR3 is TGTGCCAGCAGCTTATGGGGACTATCCGATACGCAGTATTTT. Translation: CASSLWGLSDTQYF. The gene calls are TRBV7-2 and TRBJ2-3; 7 bases line up with TRBD2. The CDR3 covers 14 residues. Germline CDR1 and CDR2: SGHTA and FQGNSA. J lost 6 bases, V lost 2 bases, and 5 bases had no gene match. Together with reference TRBV7-2 and TRBJ2-3, the CDR3 gives the full variable domain: GAGVSQSPSNKVTEKGKDVELRCDPISGHTALYWYRQSLGQGLEFLIYFQGNSAPDKSGLPSDRFSAERTGGSVSTLTIQRTQQEDSAVYLCASSLWGLSDTQYFGPGTRLTVL.